These T cell receptor beta chains were read from a single sample in a study of T cell changes during pregnancy in multiple sclerosis. Data came from immunoSEQ multiplex PCR; TCRdb stores just in-frame clones and leaves some out. The sample has 35,000 to 45,000 clones, around 90% seen once. Sequenced here: CD4+ T cells from peripheral blood mononuclear cells, sampled after pregnancy. These receptors were obtained from a female donor with multiple sclerosis, enrolled in a pregnancy study. The CDR3 runs from the conserved cysteine through the conserved F or W. Fields, in order: D gene, J gene, clone size, V gene, CDR3 protein, CDR3 DNA. D genes are given only for firm matches. Expanded clones get a size class; other rows say once, few or many, or leave the size out.

-	TRBJ2-2	-	TRBV7-9	CASSGLHLKFGAGELFF	TGTGCCAGCAGCGGACTACATCTGAAGTTTGGGGCCGGGGAGCTGTTTTTT
-	TRBJ2-3	-	TRBV7-3	CASSVGLQTDTQYF	TGTGCCAGCAGCGTCGGACTACAAACAGATACGCAGTATTTT
TRBD2	TRBJ2-3	-	TRBV5-1	CASSLVLAGDHTDTQYF	TGCGCCAGCAGCTTGGTCCTAGCGGGGGACCACACAGATACGCAGTATTTT
-	TRBJ1-1	-	TRBV27	CASSFVRQVYGVNTEAFF	TGTGCCAGCAGTTTTGTTCGTCAAGTTTACGGGGTAAACACTGAAGCTTTCTTT
TRBD1	TRBJ1-5	once	TRBV10-2	CASRMGTGKPQHF	TGCGCCAGCAGGATGGGGACAGGCAAGCCCCAGCATTTT
-	TRBJ2-5	-	TRBV7-6	CASSLGTYQETQYF	TGTGCCAGCAGCTTAGGGACTTACCAAGAGACCCAGTACTTC
-	TRBJ2-7	-	TRBV5-1	CASSLRGSHEQYF	TGCGCCAGCAGCTTGAGGGGGAGCCACGAGCAGTACTTC
TRBD1	TRBJ2-5	once	TRBV7-6	CASSFRDRVTETQYF	TGTGCCAGCAGCTTCCGGGACAGGGTGACGGAGACCCAGTACTTC
-	TRBJ1-2	once	TRBV13	CASSPPRIPGNYGYTF	TGTGCCAGCAGCCCCCCCCGGATCCCCGGGAACTATGGCTACACCTTC
TRBD1	TRBJ1-2	-	TRBV15	CATSTRTTGEGYTF	TGTGCCACCAGCACTCGGACGACAGGGGAAGGCTACACCTTC
-	TRBJ2-3	-	TRBV5-4	CASSLRQDGGDTQYF	TGTGCCAGCAGCTTACGACAGGATGGGGGAGATACGCAGTATTTT
-	TRBJ1-6	-	TRBV2	CASSGQPSYNSPLHF	TGTGCCAGCAGTGGACAGCCCTCCTATAATTCACCCCTCCACTTT
TRBD1	TRBJ1-6	-	TRBV7-9	CASSPGTASNYNSPLHF	TGTGCCAGCAGCCCCGGGACAGCGAGTAATTATAATTCACCCCTCCACTTT
-	TRBJ1-1	-	TRBV7-2	CASSFTGNTEAFF	TGTGCCAGCAGCTTCACAGGGAACACTGAAGCTTTCTTT
TRBD1	TRBJ1-2	-	TRBV5-1	CASSGQTGSWGGGGYTF	TGCGCCAGCAGCGGGCAGACAGGGAGTTGGGGTGGAGGCGGCTACACCTTC
-	TRBJ2-3	-	TRBV5-1	CASSSSWTPKSTDTQYF	TGCGCCAGCAGCTCGTCTTGGACACCGAAGAGCACAGATACGCAGTATTTT
TRBD2	TRBJ2-7	-	TRBV28	CASKTSGDGQYF	TGTGCCAGTAAGACCAGCGGGGACGGGCAGTACTTC